The rows below give T cell receptor beta chains drawn from one sample of a study of T cell repertoires in cytomegalovirus infection. MiXCR, run by TCRdb on the reads, gives a single entry per CDR3 protein. Among 150,000 to 200,000 distinct CDR3 sequences listed, approximately 15% were seen once. The sequenced sample was PBMCs. These receptors all come from a human donor in good health (CMV status not recorded). Some clones in this sample may be carry-over from other donors' samples. Both conserved end residues are part of each CDR3. Fields, in order: V gene, J gene, CDR3 protein.

v_gene: TRBV14
j_gene: TRBJ2-1
CDR3aa: CASSQGRENEQFF

v_gene: TRBV5-4
j_gene: TRBJ2-7
CDR3aa: CASSKGAGQLSSYEQYF

v_gene: TRBV7-9
j_gene: TRBJ1-4
CDR3aa: CASSFSIGPPRWEKLFF

v_gene: TRBV12-3/TRBV12-4
j_gene: TRBJ2-3
CDR3aa: CASSPGLLITDTQYF

v_gene: TRBV25-1
j_gene: TRBJ1-1
CDR3aa: CASSESRKNTEAFF

v_gene: TRBV28
j_gene: TRBJ2-5
CDR3aa: CASSFSVGPQETQYF

v_gene: TRBV6-2/TRBV6-3
j_gene: TRBJ2-1
CDR3aa: CASSYAGLAGGKGEFF

v_gene: TRBV4-1
j_gene: TRBJ2-1
CDR3aa: CASSLSWNEQFF

v_gene: TRBV10-3
j_gene: TRBJ2-2
CDR3aa: CAITPRKGATGELFF

v_gene: TRBV30
j_gene: TRBJ1-1
CDR3aa: CAWSPGTAEAFF

v_gene: TRBV30
j_gene: TRBJ1-1
CDR3aa: CAWSVGATEAFF

v_gene: TRBV27
j_gene: TRBJ2-2
CDR3aa: CASSLSTHTGELFF

v_gene: TRBV7-2
j_gene: TRBJ1-6
CDR3aa: CASSLQRFRSPLHF

v_gene: TRBV7-2
j_gene: TRBJ2-4
CDR3aa: CASSLDGRGYIQYF

v_gene: TRBV7-6
j_gene: TRBJ1-3
CDR3aa: CASSRGSSGSGNTIYF

v_gene: TRBV20-1
j_gene: TRBJ2-3
CDR3aa: CSANPGKDTQYF

v_gene: TRBV7-9
j_gene: TRBJ2-5
CDR3aa: CASSLGRSGPQETQYF

v_gene: TRBV7-9
j_gene: TRBJ2-5
CDR3aa: CASSPRDRGERTVETQYF

v_gene: TRBV7-3
j_gene: TRBJ1-1
CDR3aa: CASSLDMNTDAFF

v_gene: TRBV19
j_gene: TRBJ1-5
CDR3aa: CASSVALQGGQPQHF

v_gene: TRBV27
j_gene: TRBJ2-7
CDR3aa: CASSPVRAVESNEQYF

v_gene: TRBV6-1
j_gene: TRBJ2-1
CDR3aa: CASIGTIPSSYNEQFF

v_gene: TRBV6-1
j_gene: TRBJ2-5
CDR3aa: CASSPLTSGETQYF

v_gene: TRBV6-4
j_gene: TRBJ2-7
CDR3aa: CASSEIAGSPDEQYF

v_gene: TRBV28
j_gene: TRBJ2-4
CDR3aa: CASSLAGSGRTIQYF

v_gene: TRBV18
j_gene: TRBJ1-3
CDR3aa: CASSPRAGTGVFSGNTIYF

v_gene: TRBV7-3
j_gene: TRBJ2-3
CDR3aa: CASRPGPSTTDTQYF

v_gene: TRBV7-8
j_gene: TRBJ1-1
CDR3aa: CASSLAWLNTEAFF

v_gene: TRBV2
j_gene: TRBJ2-1
CDR3aa: CASSEYRVAHNEQFF

v_gene: TRBV5-6
j_gene: TRBJ2-2
CDR3aa: CASSSPGQGVVELFF

v_gene: TRBV6-2/TRBV6-3
j_gene: TRBJ2-7
CDR3aa: CASSYAGGSYEQYF

v_gene: TRBV10-3
j_gene: TRBJ2-3
CDR3aa: CAINGQGQDTQYF

v_gene: TRBV29-1
j_gene: TRBJ1-1
CDR3aa: CSVRQGGNTEAFF

v_gene: TRBV29-1
j_gene: TRBJ2-6
CDR3aa: CSVGDRGPRSGANVLTF

v_gene: TRBV28
j_gene: TRBJ1-3
CDR3aa: CASSLPGQGGLSGNTIYF

v_gene: TRBV3-1
j_gene: TRBJ2-2
CDR3aa: CASSQDQGLGELFF